This passage covers 32 T cell receptor beta chains from one sample sequenced in a study of cytotoxic CD8 clonotypes in ibrutinib-treated CLL. The repertoire was sequenced with immunoSEQ multiplex PCR; TCRdb's copy has only in-frame clones and lacks some. The sample has 200,000 to 250,000 clones, more than 65% seen once. The sequences come from PBMCs, collected after 12 months of ibrutinib treatment. All receptors derive from a human donor with chronic lymphocytic leukemia.

This clone was observed a few times. V usage is TRBV6-6 and J usage is TRBJ1-2; 8 positions agree with TRBD1. The CDR3 has 14 residues. With V trimmed by 6 bases and J by 2 bases, 5 bases remained unmatched. CDR1 is MNHNY and CDR2 is SVGAGI in the germline V gene (reference sequence). The CDR3 DNA reads as TGTGCCAGCAGCACCTACAGGGGGAACTATGGCTACACCTTC. Its protein product is CASSTYRGNYGYTF.

The chain couples TRBV28 to TRBJ2-1, with D uncertain. The CDR3 runs 11 residues. Germline V gives CDR1 MDHEN, CDR2 SYDVKM. Trimming stripped 7 bases from V and 11 bases from J, with 12 bases between. The CDR3 sequence: CASTYLGKQFF. The CDR3 DNA sequence: TGTGCCAGCACCTACTTGGGGAAGCAGTTCTTC.

The chain's CDR3 is CASSSGGNTEAFF. The CDR3 DNA reads as TGTGCCAGCTCCTCGGGGGGGAACACTGAAGCTTTCTTT. The rearrangement joins TRBV18 to TRBJ1-1, with D tentatively TRBD1 (5 bases). The germline CDR1 and CDR2 sequences are KGHSH and LQKENI. V was cut by 6 bases and J by 1 base, with 9 bases left in between. The CDR3 has 13 amino acids.

This clone has a single count. The V gene is TRBV27, the J gene TRBJ1-2, with 10 positions matching TRBD1. V lost 6 bases to trimming and J lost 5 bases; unmatched junction nucleotides: 6. This CDR3 is built from 14 residues. CDR1 MNHEY and CDR2 SMNVEV come from the germline V gene (reference sequence). This CDR3 reads CASRTGTGVYGYTF. CDR3 bases: TGTGCCAGCAGAACCGGGACAGGGGTTTATGGCTACACCTTC.

The CDR3 protein is CASSEPRDRGHSREQYF. CDR3 DNA sequence: TGTGCCAGCAGCGAGCCCCGGGACAGGGGGCATTCGCGGGAGCAGTACTTC. The chain links TRBV9 to TRBJ2-7; TRBD1 agrees at 12 bases. The germline V gene encodes CDR1 SGDLS and CDR2 YYNGEE. J gave up 7 bases and V 3 bases, and 14 bases lay outside the gene matches. The CDR3 extends over 17 amino acids.

This clone was seen a handful of times. The chain recombines TRBV30 with TRBJ2-7; D remains unclear. This CDR3 region has 11 residues. The V and J ends lost 4 bases and 0 bases respectively, with 4 bases between them. In germline, CDR1 is GTSNPN, CDR2 SVGIG (reference sequence). CDR3 region: CAWTTSYEQYF. CDR3 bases: TGTGCCTGGACCACCTCCTACGAGCAGTACTTC.

CDR3 loop: CATLGEAGTYYGYTF. CDR3 DNA: TGTGCCACACTAGGGGAGGCAGGGACTTACTATGGCTACACCTTC. The gene calls are TRBV6-1 and TRBJ1-2, with D perhaps TRBD1 (5 bases). The V gene's germline CDR1 is MNHNS and CDR2 SASEGT. CDR3 length: 15 residues. V was pared by 10 bases and J by 3 bases, with 21 bases between.

This chain links TRBV5-1 with TRBJ1-2; TRBD1 might be the D (5 bases). Trimming stripped 0 bases from V and 7 bases from J, with 10 bases between. Germline V gene sequence: CDR1 SGHRS, CDR2 YFSETQ. This CDR3 is 13 amino acids long. The CDR3 here is CASSLDRTVGYTF. In DNA form, the CDR3 reads TGCGCCAGCAGCTTGGACAGGACCGTTGGCTACACCTTC.

V is TRBV27 and J is TRBJ2-3; tentatively, D is TRBD1 (6 bases). The V and J ends lost 11 bases and 3 bases respectively, with 9 bases between them. The CDR3 is made up of 11 amino acids. Germline CDR1 reads MNHEY; CDR2 reads SMNVEV (reference sequence). The CDR3 region is CASGQTDTQYF. CDR3 sequence (DNA): TGTGCCTCCGGACAGACAGATACGCAGTATTTT.

This chain joins TRBV29-1 and TRBJ1-1; D is perhaps TRBD1 (6 bases). Trimming took off 6 bases at V and 4 bases at J, with 12 bases between the two ends. This CDR3 has 12 amino acids. Germline V CDR1 and CDR2: SQVTM, ANQGSEA. CDR3 nucleotides: TGCAGCGTGGGACAAGTAACCACTGAAGCTTTCTTT. Translating gives CSVGQVTTEAFF.

The chain uses TRBV7-2 and TRBJ2-7; TRBD1 is a possible D gene (6 bases). Between the trimmed V and J ends, which lost 5 bases and 2 bases, there was a span of 13 bases. This CDR3 is 14 amino acids long. The germline CDR1 and CDR2 sequences are SGHTA and FQGNSA. CDR3 coding DNA: TGTGCCAGCAGCCCCCAGACAGGAGCCTACGAGCAGTACTTC. This encodes CASSPQTGAYEQYF.

The chain is built from TRBV6-5 and TRBJ1-5, with D hard to call. Per germline, CDR1 MNHEY and CDR2 SVGAGI. With 0 bases removed from V and 7 bases from J, the gap between germline ends came to 10 bases. The length of the CDR3 is 14 residues. The CDR3 DNA reads TGTGCCAGCAGTTACTCATCAGGTCAACAGCCCCAGCATTTT. This translates into CASSYSSGQQPQHF.

This clone was found a few times. The chain links TRBV25-1 to TRBJ2-5, with 9 positions matching TRBD1. Germline CDR1 is MGHDK and CDR2 is SYGVNS. There are 13 residues in the CDR3. J gave up 2 bases and V 8 bases, and 3 bases lay outside the gene matches. Here the CDR3 DNA reads TGTGCCAGCCGGGACAGGGAACAAGAGACCCAGTACTTC. Residues: CASRDREQETQYF.

The chain carries TRBV2 and TRBJ1-1; D remains ambiguous. The CDR3 runs to 14 residues. The germline V gene has CDR1 SNHLY and CDR2 FYNNEI. V was cut by 4 bases and J by 1 base, with 10 bases left in between. The CDR3 is CASSAWTANTEAFF. CDR3 DNA: TGTGCCAGCAGTGCTTGGACGGCGAACACTGAAGCTTTCTTT.

The chain is built from TRBV30 and TRBJ2-3; D not certain. The ends were cut back, 0 bases at V and 1 base at J, with 8 bases in the middle. Germline V CDR1 and CDR2: GTSNPN, SVGIG (reference sequence). The CDR3 contains 14 residues. The CDR3 protein is CAWSVGIRTDTQYF. The CDR3 bases are TGTGCCTGGAGTGTCGGCATCCGCACAGATACGCAGTATTTT.

The chain has TRBV6-5 and TRBJ1-5; TRBD1 matches at 8 bases. CDR1 and CDR2 from the germline V gene are MNHEY and SVGAGI. The V gene end was trimmed by 6 bases and the J gene end by 5 bases; junction bases not matched to a gene: 6. CDR3 size: 14 residues. CDR3 in DNA: TGTGCCAGCAGGTCCGGGACAGGCGATCAGCCCCAGCATTTT. It codes for CASRSGTGDQPQHF.

The V and J genes are TRBV7-2 and TRBJ2-4; 10 positions match TRBD2. CDR1 and CDR2 from the germline V gene are SGHTA and FQGNSA. V was pared by 3 bases and J by 8 bases, with 4 bases of the junction left unmatched. The CDR3 totals 14 residues. CDR3 coding DNA: TGTGCCAGCAGCTTCACTAGCGGGGCTGACATTCAGTACTTC. It encodes CASSFTSGADIQYF.

The chain combines TRBV7-9 with TRBJ2-1; D gene uncertain. This CDR3 is built from 10 residues. With 7 bases removed from V and 10 bases from J, the gap between germline ends came to 8 bases. Germline CDR1 reads SEHNR; CDR2 reads FQNEAQ (reference sequence). CDR3 sequence reads: CASTPWEQFF. The DNA for the CDR3 is TGTGCCAGCACCCCCTGGGAGCAGTTCTTC.

V and J are TRBV5-1 and TRBJ2-7; perhaps TRBD2 as D (5 bases). The CDR3 length is 15 residues. Germline CDR1 and CDR2: SGHRS and YFSETQ. V was shortened by 5 bases and J by 3 bases, with 18 bases between the two germline ends. CDR3 region: CASRVSPQRLYEQYF. CDR3 nucleotide sequence: TGCGCCAGCAGGGTGTCTCCTCAGCGGCTCTACGAGCAGTACTTC.

This clone is a singleton in its sample. The CDR3 spells CASSESAVSLYGYTF. The DNA for the CDR3 is TGTGCCAGCAGTGAAAGTGCTGTCAGCCTCTATGGCTACACCTTC. The chain joins TRBV2 to TRBJ1-2, with D unclear. This CDR3 region has 15 residues. Per the germline V gene, CDR1 is SNHLY and CDR2 is FYNNEI. Trimming took off 2 bases at V and 4 bases at J, with 14 bases between the two ends.

This rearrangement joins TRBV27 to TRBJ2-1; 9 bases are a match to TRBD2. The CDR3 sequence is 16 residues long. Losses at the gene ends were 5 bases for V and 5 bases for J; bases not matched to a gene: 10. Germline CDR1 reads MNHEY; CDR2 reads SMNVEV (reference sequence). The CDR3 here is CASSVYTSGSHNEQFF. DNA of the CDR3: TGTGCCAGCAGTGTATATACTAGCGGGTCCCACAATGAGCAGTTCTTC.

This clone was observed at least ten times. The rearrangement joins TRBV5-1 to TRBJ2-1; the D gene is possibly TRBD1 (6 bases). CDR3 length: 14 residues. The germline V gene has CDR1 SGHRS and CDR2 YFSETQ. Trimming stripped 2 bases from V and 7 bases from J, with 13 bases between. The CDR3 DNA sequence: TGCGCCAGCAGCTTACAGGGCAGTTTTAATGAGCAGTTCTTC. It encodes CASSLQGSFNEQFF.

V gene TRBV7-2 combines with J gene TRBJ2-7; D remains ambiguous. The CDR3 runs 12 residues. V lost 5 bases and J 0 bases, leaving 5 bases between the germline ends. The germline CDR1 and CDR2 sequences are SGHTA and FQGNSA. In DNA form, the CDR3 reads TGTGCCAGCAGCCCCCCCTCCTACGAGCAGTACTTC. It yields the protein CASSPPSYEQYF.

CDR3 in amino acids: CASRTGSGSYEQYF. The CDR3 DNA reads as TGCGCCAGCAGGACTGGGTCGGGGTCCTACGAGCAGTACTTC. The chain employs TRBV5-1 and TRBJ2-7; weak D call: TRBD2 (5 bases). V was clipped by 5 bases and J by 1 base, with 13 bases between them. The CDR3 covers 14 residues. CDR1 SGHRS and CDR2 YFSETQ come from the germline V gene. The entire variable domain, with the rest obtained from reference TRBV5-1 and TRBJ2-7, is as follows: KAGVTQTPRYLIKTRGQQVTLSCSPISGHRSVSWYQQTPGQGLQFLFEYFSETQRNKGNFPGRFSGRQFSNSRSEMNVSTLELGDSALYLCASRTGSGSYEQYFGPGTRLTVT.

This clone has just a few counts. The chain joins TRBV7-9 to TRBJ2-7; no definite D call. This CDR3 region has 12 residues. Between the trimmed V and J ends, which lost 1 base and 3 bases, there was a span of 4 bases. Germline CDR1 reads SEHNR; CDR2 reads FQNEAQ (reference sequence). The CDR3 sequence: CASSLGFYEQYF. In DNA form, the CDR3 reads TGTGCCAGCAGCTTAGGTTTCTACGAGCAGTACTTC.

The CDR3 DNA reads TGTGCCAGCTCAACCACAGGGGGCGCACGTCGGCCCCAGCATTTT. Protein product: CASSTTGGARRPQHF. The chain recombines TRBV18 with TRBJ1-5; TRBD1 aligns across 9 bases. Germline-derived CDR1 and CDR2 are KGHSH and LQKENI. The J segment lost 9 bases and the V segment lost 5 bases, leaving 11 bases of the junction unmatched. This CDR3 spans 15 amino acids.

The chain employs TRBV18 and TRBJ2-3, with 8 bases fitting TRBD2. The V segment lost 8 bases and the J segment 6 bases; nucleotides outside the gene matches: 7. Germline loops: CDR1 KGHSH, CDR2 LQKENI. This CDR3 has 13 amino acids. The CDR3 sequence is CASQGTRSDTQYF. CDR3 DNA sequence: TGTGCCAGCCAAGGGACTAGATCTGATACGCAGTATTTT. The full variable domain, with the rest looked up from reference TRBV18 and TRBJ2-3, is NAGVMQNPRHLVRRRGQEARLRCSPMKGHSHVYWYRQLPEEGLKFMVYLQKENIIDESGMPKERFSAEFPKEGPSILRIQQVVRGDSAAYFCASQGTRSDTQYFGPGTRLTVL.

This clone was counted a few times. This chain uses TRBV7-8 with TRBJ1-5; D uncertain. Trimming removed 2 bases at V and 3 bases at J, with 5 bases between. The CDR3 is made up of 13 amino acids. Germline loops: CDR1 SGHVS, CDR2 FQNEAQ. The CDR3 region has the DNA TGTGCCAGCAGCTTAACTGACAATCAGCCCCAGCATTTT. Translated, it gives CASSLTDNQPQHF. The full variable domain, its missing parts supplied by reference TRBV7-8 and TRBJ1-5, is GAGVSQSPRYKVAKRGQDVALRCDPISGHVSLFWYQQALGQGPEFLTYFQNEAQLDKSGLPSDRFFAERPEGSVSTLKIQRTQQEDSAVYLCASSLTDNQPQHFGDGTRLSIL.

DNA for the CDR3: TGTGCCAGCAGCTTTAAGGGTAACACTGAAGCTTTCTTT. Its translation: CASSFKGNTEAFF. V and J are TRBV7-9 and TRBJ1-1; D gene ambiguous. The CDR3 spans 13 residues. Trimming removed 3 bases at V and 2 bases at J, with 7 bases between. Germline V gene data show CDR1 as SEHNR and CDR2 as FQNEAQ (reference sequence).

V gene TRBV2 combines with J gene TRBJ2-5; 9 bases line up with TRBD2. The germline V gene encodes CDR1 SNHLY and CDR2 FYNNEI. The CDR3 is 18 residues long. V lost 7 bases to trimming and J lost 4 bases; unmatched junction nucleotides: 19. CDR3 protein: CASILDGGSAGGAETQYF. In DNA, the CDR3 is TGTGCCAGCATCTTGGACGGAGGCTCGGCGGGGGGGGCAGAGACCCAGTACTTC. Looking up the rest from reference TRBV2 and TRBJ2-5 gives the full variable domain: EPEVTQTPSHQVTQMGQEVILRCVPISNHLYFYWYRQILGQKVEFLVSFYNNEISEKSEIFDDQFSVERPDGSNFTLKIRSTKLEDSAMYFCASILDGGSAGGAETQYFGPGTRLLVL.

The J gene is TRBJ1-1, the V gene TRBV15; 7 bases match TRBD1. V gave up 0 bases and J gave up 0 bases; unmatched junction bases: 1. There are 15 residues in the CDR3. Germline-derived CDR1 and CDR2 are LNHNV and YYDKDF (reference sequence). CDR3 nucleotide sequence: TGTGCCACCAGCAGAGAAAGGGGGCTGAACACTGAAGCTTTCTTT. Its translation: CATSRERGLNTEAFF.

The J gene is TRBJ1-6, the V gene TRBV9; D may be TRBD1 (6 bases). CDR1 is SGDLS and CDR2 is YYNGEE in the germline V gene. V lost 3 bases to trimming and J lost 0 bases, with 10 bases between them. This CDR3 contains 16 residues. The CDR3 bases are TGTGCCAGCAGCGGGGACATTTACTCCTATAATTCACCCCTCCACTTT. This codes for CASSGDIYSYNSPLHF.